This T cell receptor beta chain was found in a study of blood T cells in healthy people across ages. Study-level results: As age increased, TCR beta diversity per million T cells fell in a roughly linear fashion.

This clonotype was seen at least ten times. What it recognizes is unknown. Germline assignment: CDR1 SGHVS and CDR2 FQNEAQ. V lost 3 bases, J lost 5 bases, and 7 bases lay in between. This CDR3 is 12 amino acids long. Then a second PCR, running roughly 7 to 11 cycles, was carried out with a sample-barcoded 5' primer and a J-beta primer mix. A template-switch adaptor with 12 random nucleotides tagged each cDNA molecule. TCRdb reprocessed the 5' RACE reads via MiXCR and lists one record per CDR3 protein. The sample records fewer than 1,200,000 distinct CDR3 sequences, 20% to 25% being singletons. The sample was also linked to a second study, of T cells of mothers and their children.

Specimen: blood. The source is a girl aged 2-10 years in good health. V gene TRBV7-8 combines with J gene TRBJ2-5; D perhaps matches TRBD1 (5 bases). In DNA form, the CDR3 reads TGTGCCAGCAGCTTTGGGGCGGAGACCCAGTACTTC. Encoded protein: CASSFGAETQYF. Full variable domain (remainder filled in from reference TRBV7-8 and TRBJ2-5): GAGVSQSPRYKVAKRGQDVALRCDPISGHVSLFWYQQALGQGPEFLTYFQNEAQLDKSGLPSDRFFAERPEGSVSTLKIQRTQQEDSAVYLCASSFGAETQYFGPGTRLLVL.